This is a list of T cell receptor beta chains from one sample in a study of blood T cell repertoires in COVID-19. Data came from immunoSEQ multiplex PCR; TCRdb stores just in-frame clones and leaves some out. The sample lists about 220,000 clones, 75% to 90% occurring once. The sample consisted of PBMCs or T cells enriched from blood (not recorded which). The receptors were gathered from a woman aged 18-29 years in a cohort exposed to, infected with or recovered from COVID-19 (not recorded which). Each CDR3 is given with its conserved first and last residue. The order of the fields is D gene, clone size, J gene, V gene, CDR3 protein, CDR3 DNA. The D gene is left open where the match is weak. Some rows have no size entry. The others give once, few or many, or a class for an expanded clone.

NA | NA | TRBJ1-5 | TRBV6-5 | CASGQGRNQPQHF | TGTGCCAGCGGGCAGGGTAGGAATCAGCCCCAGCATTTT
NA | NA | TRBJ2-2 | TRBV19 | CASSPLLTGQGGELFF | TGTGCCAGTAGTCCCCTATTAACAGGGCAGGGCGGGGAGCTGTTTTTT
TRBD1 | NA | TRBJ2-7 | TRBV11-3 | CASSLGFRGRISYEQYF | TGTGCCAGCAGCTTAGGTTTCAGGGGGAGAATCTCGTACGAGCAGTACTTC
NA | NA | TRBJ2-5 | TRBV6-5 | CASSYSPRETQYF | TGTGCCAGCAGTTACTCCCCTCGGGAGACCCAGTACTTC
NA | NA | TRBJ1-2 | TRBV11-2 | CASSLGSAGAYGYTF | TGTGCCAGCAGCTTAGGGAGTGCGGGTGCTTATGGCTACACCTTC
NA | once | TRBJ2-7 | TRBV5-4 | CASSLDPSGEQYF | TGTGCCAGCAGCCTGGACCCCTCGGGGGAGCAGTACTTC
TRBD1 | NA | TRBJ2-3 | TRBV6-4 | CASPTGTGETDTQYF | TGTGCCAGCCCAACCGGGACAGGGGAAACAGATACGCAGTATTTT
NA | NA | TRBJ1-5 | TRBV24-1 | CATSDFNNNQPQHF | TGTGCCACCAGTGATTTTAACAATAATCAGCCCCAGCATTTT
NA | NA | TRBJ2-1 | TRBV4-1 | CASSQGRSGGLYNEQFF | TGCGCCAGCAGCCAAGGGAGATCGGGGGGCCTCTACAATGAGCAGTTCTTC
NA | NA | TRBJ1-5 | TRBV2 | CASSGGLNQPQHF | TGTGCCAGCAGTGGCGGCCTCAATCAGCCCCAGCATTTT
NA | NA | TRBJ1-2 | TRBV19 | CASSGVVLGTHGYTF | TGTGCCAGTAGTGGGGTAGTCCTTGGGACACATGGCTACACCTTC
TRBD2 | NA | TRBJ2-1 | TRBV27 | CASSFPSAGVGNEQFF | TGTGCCAGCAGTTTCCCTTCAGCGGGAGTTGGGAATGAGCAGTTCTTC
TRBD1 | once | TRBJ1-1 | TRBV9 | CASSVGQGWDTEAFF | TGTGCCAGCAGCGTAGGACAGGGGTGGGACACTGAAGCTTTCTTT
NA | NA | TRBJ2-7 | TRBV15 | CATSATGNEQYF | TGTGCCACCAGCGCAACAGGGAACGAGCAGTACTTC
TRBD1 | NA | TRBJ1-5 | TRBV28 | CASSQGDSLNQPQHF | TGTGCCAGCAGCCAGGGGGACAGCCTCAATCAGCCCCAGCATTTT
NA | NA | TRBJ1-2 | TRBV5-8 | CASSLNTDYGYTF | TGTGCCAGCAGCTTGAACACCGACTATGGCTACACCTTC
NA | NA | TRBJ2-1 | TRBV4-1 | CASSPSTGGDYNEQFF | TGCGCCAGCAGCCCCTCAACTGGCGGGGACTACAATGAGCAGTTCTTC
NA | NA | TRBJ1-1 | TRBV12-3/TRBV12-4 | CASIPPGGFGAFF | TGTGCCAGCATCCCCCCGGGGGGATTTGGAGCTTTCTTT
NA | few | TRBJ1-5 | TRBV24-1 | CATSDQNQPQHF | TGTGCCACCAGTGATCAAAATCAGCCCCAGCATTTT
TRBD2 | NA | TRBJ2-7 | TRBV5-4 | CASSAEAGGRREQYF | TGTGCCAGCAGCGCCGAGGCGGGGGGGCGGCGCGAGCAGTACTTC
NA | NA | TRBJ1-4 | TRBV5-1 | CASSPGTPEKLFF | TGCGCCAGCAGCCCCGGGACACCTGAAAAACTGTTTTTT
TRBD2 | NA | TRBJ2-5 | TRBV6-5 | CASSYRGGETQYF | TGTGCCAGCAGTTACAGGGGAGGGGAGACCCAGTACTTC
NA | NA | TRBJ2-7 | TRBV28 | CASSRGLYEQYF | TGTGCCAGCAGTCGCGGTCTCTACGAGCAGTACTTC
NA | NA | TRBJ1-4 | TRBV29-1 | CSVKSLFNEKLFF | TGCAGCGTGAAGAGCCTGTTTAATGAAAAACTGTTTTTT
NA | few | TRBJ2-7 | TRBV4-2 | CASSRDFSYEQYF | TGTGCCAGCAGCCGGGACTTCTCCTACGAGCAGTACTTC
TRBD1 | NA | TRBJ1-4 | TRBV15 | CATSRDRGQGNEKLFF | TGTGCCACCAGCAGAGATCGGGGACAGGGTAATGAAAAACTGTTTTTT
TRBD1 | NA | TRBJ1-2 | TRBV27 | CASRKKGARGYGYTF | TGTGCCAGCAGAAAAAAGGGGGCGCGGGGCTATGGCTACACCTTC
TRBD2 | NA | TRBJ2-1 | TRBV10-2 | CASSTSGYNNEQFF | TGCGCCAGCAGCACTAGCGGTTATAACAATGAGCAGTTCTTC
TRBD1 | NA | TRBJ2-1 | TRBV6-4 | CASSDSGQGFDEQFF | TGTGCCAGCAGTGACTCAGGACAGGGCTTCGATGAGCAGTTCTTC
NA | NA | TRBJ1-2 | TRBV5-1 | CASSSGSGEGNYGYTF | TGCGCCAGCAGCTCCGGCTCGGGGGAAGGGAACTATGGCTACACCTTC
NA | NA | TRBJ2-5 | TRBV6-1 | CASSEARETQYF | TGTGCCAGCAGTGAAGCGCGGGAGACCCAGTACTTC
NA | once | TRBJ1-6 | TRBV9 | CASSVAWAASSPLHF | TGTGCCAGCAGCGTAGCTTGGGCCGCCAGTTCACCCCTCCACTTT
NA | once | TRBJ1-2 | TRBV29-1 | CSVGQNTGGYTF | TGCAGCGTTGGCCAAAACACGGGTGGCTACACCTTC
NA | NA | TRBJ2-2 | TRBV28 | CASSLMGSTGELFF | TGTGCCAGCAGTTTGATGGGGAGTACCGGGGAGCTGTTTTTT
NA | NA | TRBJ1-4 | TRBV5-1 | CASSPGLPDEKLFF | TGCGCCAGCAGCCCGGGACTCCCCGATGAAAAACTGTTTTTT
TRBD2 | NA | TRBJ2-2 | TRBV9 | CASSPRLAGAIGELFF | TGTGCCAGCAGCCCCAGACTAGCGGGAGCTATCGGGGAGCTGTTTTTT
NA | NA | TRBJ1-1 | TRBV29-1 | CSVAPLRWNTEAFF | TGCAGCGTTGCTCCGCTCCGGTGGAACACTGAAGCTTTCTTT
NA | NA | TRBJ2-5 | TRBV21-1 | CASSKVGSFGAGGTQYF | TGTGCCAGCAGCAAAGTAGGGAGCTTCGGAGCGGGAGGGACCCAGTACTTC
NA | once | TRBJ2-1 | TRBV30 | CAWGSGSSYNEQFF | TGTGCCTGGGGCTCTGGGAGCTCCTACAATGAGCAGTTCTTC
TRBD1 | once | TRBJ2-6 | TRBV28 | CASTPLSRDRTKSGANVLTF | TGTGCCAGCACTCCACTAAGCAGGGACAGAACTAAATCTGGGGCCAACGTCCTGACTTTC
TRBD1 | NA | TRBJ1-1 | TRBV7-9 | CASSLDGTGVAEAFF | TGTGCCAGCAGCTTAGATGGGACAGGGGTTGCTGAAGCTTTCTTT
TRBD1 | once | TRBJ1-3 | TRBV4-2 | CASSQDSGGHPYLSGNTIYF | TGTGCCAGCAGCCAAGATTCAGGGGGCCACCCGTATTTATCTGGAAACACCATATATTTT
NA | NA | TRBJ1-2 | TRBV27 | CASSLWGGSRDGYTF | TGTGCCAGCAGTTTATGGGGGGGGTCCAGGGACGGCTACACCTTC
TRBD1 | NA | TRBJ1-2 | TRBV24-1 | CATKGTGGYGYTF | TGTGCCACCAAAGGGACAGGAGGCTATGGCTACACCTTC